This record covers a single T cell receptor beta chain. The antigen is unknown. The data derive from a study of T cell responses to AZD1222 COVID-19 vaccine. General study points: Mostly white British, mostly female donors; authors suggested clonal diversity may be underestimated. Two doses of AZD1222 preceded a rise in Spike-specific TCR breadth and depth. Seropositive at baseline were only six AZD1222 recipients.

Trimming removed 4 bases from V and 5 bases from J, with 20 bases in between. The CDR3 length is 16 residues. Germline V gene data show CDR1 as MNHNS and CDR2 as SASEGT. The repertoire was sequenced with immunoSEQ multiplex PCR; TCRdb's copy has only in-frame clones and lacks some. The data show approximately 120,000 clones, approximately 87% seen once. This TCR was sampled from an adult who received the AZD1222 COVID-19 vaccine. The chain combines TRBV6-1 with TRBJ2-5; D ambiguous. Sequenced here: peripheral blood, sampled 28 days after the second AZD1222 dose. The CDR3 sequence is CASSGVISQYGETQYF. The CDR3 DNA reads as TGTGCCAGCAGTGGAGTTATTAGCCAATATGGCGAGACCCAGTACTTC.